Listed below are T cell receptor beta chains from one sample, sequenced in a study of cytomegalovirus exposure and HLA in healthy donors. Only in-frame clones appear in the TCRdb table, and some are missing; sequencing was by immunoSEQ multiplex PCR. Among just over 150,000 clones listed, roughly 78% were seen once. Sequencing was done on a sample of PBMCs. Receptor source: a woman between 35 and 50 years old in good health and CMV-seronegative. CDR3s include the opening cysteine and the closing phenylalanine or tryptophan. Fields, in order: clone size, J gene, V gene, D gene, CDR3 protein, CDR3 DNA. D genes are given only for firm matches. Size is omitted from some rows. Given values are once, few, many or a class for expanded clones.

clone size: -
J gene: TRBJ1-6
V gene: TRBV18
D gene: TRBD1
CDR3 protein: CASSPSQGGSPLHF
CDR3 DNA: TGTGCCAGCTCACCGAGCCAGGGGGGCTCACCCCTCCACTTT

clone size: -
J gene: TRBJ1-1
V gene: TRBV29-1
D gene: -
CDR3 protein: CSVTKDGRSTEAFF
CDR3 DNA: TGCAGCGTGACGAAGGATGGCAGGTCCACTGAAGCTTTCTTT

clone size: -
J gene: TRBJ1-6
V gene: TRBV6-1
D gene: TRBD1
CDR3 protein: CASSSGGGDSPLHF
CDR3 DNA: TGTGCCAGCAGTTCAGGAGGGGGCGATTCACCCCTCCACTTT

clone size: -
J gene: TRBJ2-1
V gene: TRBV28
D gene: -
CDR3 protein: CASRLQTYNEQFF
CDR3 DNA: TGTGCCTCCAGGCTACAGACCTACAATGAGCAGTTCTTC

clone size: -
J gene: TRBJ2-3
V gene: TRBV6-6
D gene: -
CDR3 protein: CASNPDRSTDTQYF
CDR3 DNA: TGTGCCAGCAACCCGGACAGAAGCACAGATACGCAGTATTTT

clone size: -
J gene: TRBJ2-7
V gene: TRBV6-1
D gene: -
CDR3 protein: CASSRGAGAVYEQYF
CDR3 DNA: TGTGCCAGCAGCCGGGGGGCGGGGGCGGTCTACGAGCAGTACTTC

clone size: few
J gene: TRBJ1-1
V gene: TRBV28
D gene: TRBD1
CDR3 protein: CASRIQQGRAFF
CDR3 DNA: TGTGCCAGCAGGATTCAACAGGGGAGGGCTTTCTTT

clone size: -
J gene: TRBJ2-6
V gene: TRBV27
D gene: TRBD2
CDR3 protein: CASSQLAGGPFSGANVLTF
CDR3 DNA: TGTGCCAGCAGTCAGCTAGCGGGGGGACCATTCTCTGGGGCCAACGTCCTGACTTTC

clone size: once
J gene: TRBJ1-1
V gene: TRBV11-1
D gene: -
CDR3 protein: CASSRGRGGNTEAFF
CDR3 DNA: TGTGCCAGCAGCCGAGGGCGGGGGGGAAACACTGAAGCTTTCTTT

clone size: -
J gene: TRBJ1-6
V gene: TRBV10-3
D gene: -
CDR3 protein: CAIKLRDSHNSPLHF
CDR3 DNA: TGTGCCATCAAGCTACGGGACTCGCATAATTCACCCCTCCACTTT

clone size: -
J gene: TRBJ2-7
V gene: TRBV5-1
D gene: -
CDR3 protein: CASSSMGGSYEQYF
CDR3 DNA: TGCGCCAGCAGCAGTATGGGGGGCTCCTACGAGCAGTACTTC

clone size: few
J gene: TRBJ2-1
V gene: TRBV6-4
D gene: TRBD1
CDR3 protein: CASSDEQGAGHEQFF
CDR3 DNA: TGTGCCAGCAGTGACGAACAGGGGGCTGGCCATGAGCAGTTCTTC

clone size: -
J gene: TRBJ1-1
V gene: TRBV11-2
D gene: -
CDR3 protein: CASSPSREDKSEAFF
CDR3 DNA: TGTGCCAGCAGCCCATCTAGGGAGGACAAGTCTGAAGCTTTCTTT

clone size: -
J gene: TRBJ2-3
V gene: TRBV6-1
D gene: -
CDR3 protein: CASTTGGADTQYF
CDR3 DNA: TGTGCCAGCACCACGGGGGGCGCAGATACGCAGTATTTT

clone size: -
J gene: TRBJ1-4
V gene: TRBV6-1
D gene: TRBD1
CDR3 protein: CASNDRGNNEKLFF
CDR3 DNA: TGTGCCAGCAACGACAGGGGAAATAATGAAAAACTGTTTTTT

clone size: -
J gene: TRBJ1-2
V gene: TRBV4-1
D gene: -
CDR3 protein: CASRKRGYGYTF
CDR3 DNA: TGCGCCAGCCGGAAAAGAGGGTATGGCTACACCTTC

clone size: few
J gene: TRBJ2-7
V gene: TRBV2
D gene: TRBD2
CDR3 protein: CASRRLAGVDEQYF
CDR3 DNA: TGTGCCAGCAGGAGACTAGCGGGGGTTGACGAGCAGTACTTC

clone size: -
J gene: TRBJ1-2
V gene: TRBV28
D gene: TRBD1
CDR3 protein: CASRPMTGEGNYGYTF
CDR3 DNA: TGTGCCAGCAGACCGATGACAGGGGAGGGTAACTATGGCTACACCTTC

clone size: -
J gene: TRBJ1-1
V gene: TRBV5-6
D gene: TRBD1
CDR3 protein: CASSLYPTGETEAFF
CDR3 DNA: TGTGCCAGCAGCTTGTACCCGACAGGGGAGACTGAAGCTTTCTTT

clone size: -
J gene: TRBJ2-1
V gene: TRBV27
D gene: -
CDR3 protein: CASSTGSSYNEQFF
CDR3 DNA: TGTGCCAGCAGTACAGGGTCGTCTTACAATGAGCAGTTCTTC

clone size: -
J gene: TRBJ1-5
V gene: TRBV7-9
D gene: -
CDR3 protein: CASSLQNNQPQHF
CDR3 DNA: TGTGCCAGCAGCTTACAAAACAATCAGCCCCAGCATTTT

clone size: -
J gene: TRBJ2-5
V gene: TRBV5-1
D gene: TRBD2
CDR3 protein: CASSPGLAGGMDETQYF
CDR3 DNA: TGCGCCAGCAGCCCGGGACTAGCGGGGGGGATGGATGAGACCCAGTACTTC

clone size: -
J gene: TRBJ1-2
V gene: TRBV6-1
D gene: TRBD1
CDR3 protein: CASSRQGATNYGYTF
CDR3 DNA: TGTGCCAGCAGCCGACAGGGGGCAACTAACTATGGCTACACCTTC

clone size: -
J gene: TRBJ2-3
V gene: TRBV2
D gene: TRBD2
CDR3 protein: CASRGLAGRDTQYF
CDR3 DNA: TGTGCCAGCAGAGGACTAGCGGGTCGAGATACGCAGTATTTT

clone size: -
J gene: TRBJ1-1
V gene: TRBV5-6
D gene: TRBD1
CDR3 protein: CASSLGPTGGGTEAFF
CDR3 DNA: TGTGCCAGCAGCTTAGGTCCTACAGGGGGCGGCACTGAAGCTTTCTTT

clone size: -
J gene: TRBJ2-5
V gene: TRBV6-1
D gene: TRBD2
CDR3 protein: CASGGRGVMFETQYF
CDR3 DNA: TGTGCCAGCGGCGGGCGGGGGGTTATGTTTGAGACCCAGTACTTC

clone size: few
J gene: TRBJ2-1
V gene: TRBV10-3
D gene: TRBD1
CDR3 protein: CAISEIGDRGFF
CDR3 DNA: TGTGCCATCAGCGAGATCGGGGACAGGGGGTTCTTC

clone size: -
J gene: TRBJ2-7
V gene: TRBV2
D gene: -
CDR3 protein: CATAPDSASYEQYF
CDR3 DNA: TGTGCCACCGCCCCGGACAGCGCTTCCTACGAGCAGTACTTC

clone size: -
J gene: TRBJ1-1
V gene: TRBV5-1
D gene: -
CDR3 protein: CASSLGQGRSYTEAFF
CDR3 DNA: TGCGCCAGCAGCTTGGGCCAGGGGAGAAGTTACACTGAAGCTTTCTTT

clone size: -
J gene: TRBJ1-2
V gene: TRBV23-1
D gene: -
CDR3 protein: CASSQSRTAVNYGYTF
CDR3 DNA: TGCGCCAGCAGTCAATCGCGGACAGCGGTCAACTATGGCTACACCTTC

clone size: -
J gene: TRBJ2-4
V gene: TRBV2
D gene: -
CDR3 protein: CAIDRIPFMNIQYF
CDR3 DNA: TGTGCCATCGACAGAATCCCTTTTATGAACATTCAGTACTTC

clone size: -
J gene: TRBJ1-2
V gene: TRBV2
D gene: TRBD1
CDR3 protein: CASSVTRTGRDGYTF
CDR3 DNA: TGTGCCAGCAGTGTCACTCGGACAGGACGGGATGGCTACACCTTC

clone size: -
J gene: TRBJ2-6
V gene: TRBV28
D gene: -
CDR3 protein: CASSLSRVTRKGANVLTF
CDR3 DNA: TGTGCCAGCAGTTTATCCCGGGTCACAAGAAAAGGGGCCAACGTCCTGACTTTC

clone size: -
J gene: TRBJ2-5
V gene: TRBV5-1
D gene: TRBD1
CDR3 protein: CASSFQTGKVARQETQYF
CDR3 DNA: TGCGCCAGCAGCTTCCAGACAGGGAAAGTAGCGCGACAAGAGACCCAGTACTTC

clone size: -
J gene: TRBJ1-1
V gene: TRBV5-1
D gene: -
CDR3 protein: CASSITGGETEAFF
CDR3 DNA: TGCGCCAGCAGTATCACTGGGGGCGAGACTGAAGCTTTCTTT

clone size: -
J gene: TRBJ2-3
V gene: TRBV6-6
D gene: -
CDR3 protein: CALRDSGTDTQYF
CDR3 DNA: TGTGCCCTGCGGGACAGTGGGACAGATACGCAGTATTTT

clone size: -
J gene: TRBJ2-7
V gene: TRBV19
D gene: TRBD1
CDR3 protein: CASSPSSGTVYEQYF
CDR3 DNA: TGTGCCAGTAGTCCTTCATCCGGGACAGTCTACGAGCAGTACTTC

clone size: -
J gene: TRBJ2-2
V gene: TRBV19
D gene: -
CDR3 protein: CASSIFAQSSGELFF
CDR3 DNA: TGTGCCAGTAGTATTTTTGCCCAAAGCTCGGGGGAGCTGTTTTTT

clone size: -
J gene: TRBJ2-1
V gene: TRBV27
D gene: -
CDR3 protein: CASSADSSPINEQFF
CDR3 DNA: TGTGCCAGCAGTGCGGACAGTTCTCCCATCAATGAGCAGTTCTTC

clone size: -
J gene: TRBJ2-3
V gene: TRBV19
D gene: -
CDR3 protein: CASSPASADTQYF
CDR3 DNA: TGTGCCAGCAGCCCTGCTAGCGCAGATACGCAGTATTTT

clone size: few
J gene: TRBJ2-3
V gene: TRBV23-1
D gene: -
CDR3 protein: CASSHLDSNDTQYF
CDR3 DNA: TGCGCCAGCAGTCACTTAGACAGTAACGATACGCAGTATTTT

clone size: -
J gene: TRBJ1-2
V gene: TRBV9
D gene: -
CDR3 protein: CASSVVGARANYGYTF
CDR3 DNA: TGTGCCAGCAGCGTAGTGGGGGCCCGCGCTAACTATGGCTACACCTTC

clone size: -
J gene: TRBJ2-5
V gene: TRBV6-1
D gene: TRBD2
CDR3 protein: CASSEAHGGAVTQYF
CDR3 DNA: TGTGCCAGCAGTGAAGCCCACGGGGGGGCCGTGACCCAGTACTTC

clone size: -
J gene: TRBJ2-7
V gene: TRBV7-8
D gene: -
CDR3 protein: CASSALAGGYEQYF
CDR3 DNA: TGTGCCAGCAGCGCTTTAGCCGGGGGCTACGAGCAGTACTTC

clone size: once
J gene: TRBJ1-3
V gene: TRBV5-6
D gene: -
CDR3 protein: CASSLVTVGNTIYF
CDR3 DNA: TGTGCCAGCAGCTTGGTAACAGTAGGAAACACCATATATTTT

clone size: -
J gene: TRBJ1-1
V gene: TRBV7-8
D gene: -
CDR3 protein: CASSPRWATEAFF
CDR3 DNA: TGTGCCAGCAGCCCCCGTTGGGCCACTGAAGCTTTCTTT

clone size: -
J gene: TRBJ1-5
V gene: TRBV6-1
D gene: TRBD1
CDR3 protein: CASSGYRGPSNQPQHF
CDR3 DNA: TGTGCCAGCAGTGGGTACAGGGGGCCTAGCAATCAGCCCCAGCATTTT

clone size: -
J gene: TRBJ2-1
V gene: TRBV5-8
D gene: -
CDR3 protein: CASSSRQYSYNEQFF
CDR3 DNA: TGTGCCAGCAGCTCCCGACAGTACTCCTACAATGAGCAGTTCTTC

clone size: -
J gene: TRBJ2-7
V gene: TRBV7-9
D gene: -
CDR3 protein: CASSFPLYEQYF
CDR3 DNA: TGTGCCAGCAGCTTCCCACTCTACGAGCAGTACTTC

clone size: -
J gene: TRBJ1-1
V gene: TRBV6-1
D gene: -
CDR3 protein: CASSELAWGRKNTEAFF
CDR3 DNA: TGTGCCAGCAGTGAACTGGCCTGGGGGCGAAAAAACACTGAAGCTTTCTTT

clone size: -
J gene: TRBJ1-3
V gene: TRBV4-1
D gene: -
CDR3 protein: CASSQVAGGGNTIYF
CDR3 DNA: TGCGCCAGCAGCCAAGTAGCGGGGGGTGGAAACACCATATATTTT

clone size: -
J gene: TRBJ1-6
V gene: TRBV19
D gene: -
CDR3 protein: CASSRQSNSPLHF
CDR3 DNA: TGTGCCAGTAGTAGACAGTCTAATTCACCCCTCCACTTT

clone size: once
J gene: TRBJ2-3
V gene: TRBV4-1
D gene: TRBD1
CDR3 protein: CASSQVNRGTGSDTQYF
CDR3 DNA: TGCGCCAGCAGCCAAGTGAATCGGGGGACAGGGTCCGATACGCAGTATTTT

clone size: -
J gene: TRBJ1-1
V gene: TRBV20-1
D gene: -
CDR3 protein: CSALITGAFF
CDR3 DNA: TGCAGTGCACTGATCACGGGAGCTTTCTTT

clone size: -
J gene: TRBJ2-2
V gene: TRBV7-2
D gene: -
CDR3 protein: CASSLAGLNTGELFF
CDR3 DNA: TGTGCCAGCAGCTTAGCGGGCCTCAACACCGGGGAGCTGTTTTTT

clone size: -
J gene: TRBJ2-5
V gene: TRBV7-2
D gene: TRBD1
CDR3 protein: CASSLGTVVPGTQYF
CDR3 DNA: TGTGCCAGCAGCCTCGGGACAGTAGTTCCAGGGACCCAGTACTTC

clone size: once
J gene: TRBJ1-1
V gene: TRBV18
D gene: -
CDR3 protein: CASSVGVTAEAFF
CDR3 DNA: TGTGCCAGCTCAGTAGGGGTCACGGCTGAAGCTTTCTTT

clone size: few
J gene: TRBJ1-1
V gene: TRBV7-8
D gene: TRBD1
CDR3 protein: CASSFDRAGNTEAFF
CDR3 DNA: TGTGCCAGCAGCTTCGACAGGGCTGGGAACACTGAAGCTTTCTTT

clone size: few
J gene: TRBJ1-2
V gene: TRBV27
D gene: -
CDR3 protein: CASSFQGSAYGYTF
CDR3 DNA: TGTGCCAGCAGTTTCCAGGGGTCGGCCTATGGCTACACCTTC

clone size: -
J gene: TRBJ1-2
V gene: TRBV4-1
D gene: TRBD1
CDR3 protein: CASSRPGQAIYGYTF
CDR3 DNA: TGCGCCAGCAGCCGACCGGGACAGGCGATCTATGGCTACACCTTC